This paragraph reports one T cell receptor (beta chain). These data come from a study of blood T cell repertoires in COVID-19. Looking at the study overall: Samples representing acute and convalescent COVID-19 were sourced from the United States, Italy and Spain. PBMCs, B-cell-depleted T cells, or T cells were the source of the cDNA or gDNA that made up the material.

CDR3 size: 15 residues. CDR1 is SGHDT, CDR2 YYEEEE, per germline. V shed 4 bases and J 4 bases; nucleotides not matched to a gene: 8. Here immunoSEQ multiplex PCR was the method, and the copy in TCRdb shows in-frame clones only, minus some. Of about 260,000 clones in the sample, about 91% were seen once. Residents of over 20 US areas, aged roughly 18 to 89 years, made up the participants. Cohort allocation depended upon clinical history that participants reported. This sequence joins TRBV5-6 and TRBJ1-2, with TRBD1 identical over 9 bases. The specimen sequenced was PBMCs or T cells enriched from blood (not recorded which). The receptor comes from a middle-aged woman with acute COVID-19. The CDR3 loop is CASSLWDREGYGYTF. CDR3 DNA: TGTGCCAGCAGCCTCTGGGACAGGGAGGGCTATGGCTACACCTTC.